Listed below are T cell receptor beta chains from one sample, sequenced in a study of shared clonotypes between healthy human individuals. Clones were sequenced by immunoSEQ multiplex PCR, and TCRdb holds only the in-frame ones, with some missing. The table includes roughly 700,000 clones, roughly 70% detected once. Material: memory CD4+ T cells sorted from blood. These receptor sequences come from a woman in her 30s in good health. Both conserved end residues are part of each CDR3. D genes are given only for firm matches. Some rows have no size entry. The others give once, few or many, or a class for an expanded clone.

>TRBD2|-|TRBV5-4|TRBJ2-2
TGTGCCAGCAGCTTGGCCGGACTAGCGGAGACCACCGGGGAGCTGTTTTTT
CASSLAGLAETTGELFF
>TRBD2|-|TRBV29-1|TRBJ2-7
TGCAGCGTTGCTGATCTAGCGGGAGGACGGTACGAGCAGTACTTC
CSVADLAGGRYEQYF
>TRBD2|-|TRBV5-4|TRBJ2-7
TGTGCCAGCAGGGAAGGACTAGCGGGAGGGCCCGGAGAGCAGTACTTC
CASREGLAGGPGEQYF
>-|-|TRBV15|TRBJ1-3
TGTGCCACCAGCAGATCGAGAAACACCATATATTTT
CATSRSRNTIYF
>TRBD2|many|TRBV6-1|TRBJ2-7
TGTGCCAGCAGTGCCAGACTAGCGCTGGAGCAGTACTTC
CASSARLALEQYF
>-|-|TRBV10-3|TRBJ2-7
TGTGCCATCAGTGCCGGGGGCTACGAGCAGTACTTC
CAISAGGYEQYF
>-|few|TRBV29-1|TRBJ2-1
TGCAGCGTTGAGCAGTCCGTCTACAATGAGCAGTTCTTC
CSVEQSVYNEQFF
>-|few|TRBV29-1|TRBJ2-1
TGCAGCGTTAGTCCTGTTACTAACAATGAGCAGTTCTTC
CSVSPVTNNEQFF
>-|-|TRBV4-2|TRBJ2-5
TGTGCCAGCAGCCAAGAGGCAGGCCAAGAGACCCAGTACTTC
CASSQEAGQETQYF
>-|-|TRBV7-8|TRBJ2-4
TGTGCCAGCAGCTTAGGAGGATCCAAAAACATTCAGTACTTC
CASSLGGSKNIQYF
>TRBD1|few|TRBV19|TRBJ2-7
TGTGCCAGTAGCACCGGGACAGGGACTTACGAGCAGTACTTC
CASSTGTGTYEQYF
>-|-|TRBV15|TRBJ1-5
TGTGCCACCAGCAGAGAAAAGAGGCTCAATCAGCCCCAGCATTTT
CATSREKRLNQPQHF
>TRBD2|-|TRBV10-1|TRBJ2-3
TGCGCCAGCAGTGAGAATAGTCTAGCGGATAGCACAGATACGCAGTATTTT
CASSENSLADSTDTQYF
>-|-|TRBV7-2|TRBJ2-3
TGTGCCAGCAGCTTAGATGCCCTTAGCACAGATACGCAGTATTTT
CASSLDALSTDTQYF